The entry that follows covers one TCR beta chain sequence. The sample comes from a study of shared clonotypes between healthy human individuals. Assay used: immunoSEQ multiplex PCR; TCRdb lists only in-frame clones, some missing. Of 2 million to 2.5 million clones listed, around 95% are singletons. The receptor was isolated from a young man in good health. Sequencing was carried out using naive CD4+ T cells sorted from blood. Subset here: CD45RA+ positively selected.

Here the CDR3 reads CAIGNRGTGELFF. In nucleotides, the CDR3 is TGTGCCATCGGAAACAGGGGGACCGGGGAGCTGTTTTTT. J is TRBJ2-2 and V is TRBV10-3; 8 nucleotides align to TRBD1. The CDR3 has 13 amino acids. Germline loops: CDR1 ENHRY, CDR2 SYGVKD. V lost 8 bases, J lost 5 bases, and 4 bases stayed unmatched.